This entry lists 23 T cell receptor beta chains sequenced from one sample in a study of shared clonotypes between healthy human individuals. Repertoires were generated with immunoSEQ multiplex PCR, while TCRdb's copy carries only in-frame clones and drops some. The profile shows about 2.4 million clones, over 85% of them singletons. Source material: naive CD4+ T cells from PBMCs. Noted subset: CD45RA+ positively selected. Receptors were obtained from a young man in good health. Some clones in this sample may be carry-over from other donors' samples.

This chain joins TRBV7-6 and TRBJ2-7; D possibly matches TRBD1 or TRBD2 (5 bases each). This CDR3 contains 13 residues. The germline V gene has CDR1 SGHVS and CDR2 FNYEAQ. The ends were cut back, 5 bases at V and 7 bases at J, with 15 bases in the middle. In DNA form, the CDR3 reads TGTGCCAGCAGCCGGGACCGGGATAGGGAGCAGTACTTC. Encoded protein: CASSRDRDREQYF.

CDR3 amino acids: CASSQQNIGGVEQFF. CDR3 sequence (DNA): TGCGCCAGCAGCCAACAAAACATCGGGGGGGTTGAGCAGTTCTTC. This sequence joins TRBV4-1 and TRBJ2-1; 8 bases line up with TRBD2. Germline V CDR1 and CDR2: MGHRA, YSYEKL. This CDR3 comprises 15 residues. V trimming: 2 bases; J trimming: 9 bases; junction bases outside the gene matches: 9.

This rearrangement joins TRBV25-1 to TRBJ2-1; D is perhaps TRBD1 or TRBD2 (5 bases each). Trimming took off 2 bases at V and 7 bases at J, with 15 bases between the two ends. There are 15 residues in the CDR3. Per germline, CDR1 MGHDK and CDR2 SYGVNS. The CDR3 region has the DNA TGTGCCAGCAGTGAAACTGGACTCCAGGGTAATGAGCAGTTCTTC. Translating gives CASSETGLQGNEQFF.

This clone was seen only a few times. V is TRBV9 and J is TRBJ1-1; 8 bases match TRBD1. V trimming: 1 base; J trimming: 3 bases; junction bases outside the gene matches: 8. Germline V lookup: CDR1 SGDLS, CDR2 YYNGEE. The length of the CDR3 is 16 residues. Written as DNA, the CDR3 is TGTGCCAGCAGCGTATCCCCGCAGGGGGCGGACACTGAAGCTTTCTTT. It encodes CASSVSPQGADTEAFF.

Of note for this clone: Other nucleotide sequences in the sample specify the same CDR3. V gene TRBV30 combines with J gene TRBJ2-7, with D tentatively TRBD2 (6 bases). CDR1 is GTSNPN and CDR2 is SVGIG in the germline V gene (reference sequence). The CDR3 runs to 13 residues. V lost 0 bases, J lost 2 bases, and 8 bases lay in between. The DNA for the CDR3 is TGTGCCTGGAGTGTAAGGAGGGCCTACGAGCAGTACTTC. It codes for CAWSVRRAYEQYF.

This clone was seen a single time. CDR3 region: CAISVVGDRRSTAGEQYF. The CDR3 bases are TGTGCCATCAGTGTCGTCGGGGACAGGCGATCTACGGCGGGAGAGCAGTACTTC. The rearrangement uses TRBV10-3 and TRBJ2-7, with 8 nucleotides matching TRBD1. The CDR3 is made up of 18 amino acids. J was trimmed by 7 bases and V by 4 bases; bases with no gene match: 21. CDR1 ENHRY and CDR2 SYGVKD come from the germline V gene.

The gene calls are TRBV29-1 and TRBJ1-2; 9 nucleotides line up with TRBD1. The CDR3 extends over 13 amino acids. Germline-derived CDR1 and CDR2 are SQVTM and ANQGSEA. V lost 7 bases, J lost 7 bases, and 10 bases stayed unmatched. The CDR3 loop reads CSANLQGAPGYTF. The CDR3 region has the DNA TGCAGCGCCAATTTACAGGGGGCGCCTGGCTACACCTTC.

The genes are TRBV27 and TRBJ1-4; no firm D call. Per germline, CDR1 MNHEY and CDR2 SMNVEV (reference sequence). The CDR3 is 13 amino acids. V was pared by 4 bases and J by 8 bases, with 11 bases between. CDR3 loop: CASSWRAAEKLFF. DNA of the CDR3: TGTGCCAGCAGTTGGAGGGCGGCGGAAAAACTGTTTTTT.

The chain links TRBV7-2 to TRBJ2-7; D remains unclear. Germline values: CDR1 SGHTA, CDR2 FQGNSA. Deletions cut 1 base from V and 3 bases from J, with 13 bases between. This CDR3 has 15 amino acids. In DNA form, the CDR3 reads TGTGCCAGCAGCTTAGGTCTAGGGCTTTTCTACGAGCAGTACTTC. Protein: CASSLGLGLFYEQYF.

The chain combines TRBV2 with TRBJ1-4; tentative D call: TRBD1 (5 bases). This CDR3 region has 15 residues. Trimming removed 6 bases from V and 4 bases from J, with 15 bases in between. The V gene's germline CDR1 is SNHLY and CDR2 FYNNEI. CDR3 sequence (DNA): TGTGCCAGCAGGGAACAGGCGGGTAATAATGAAAAACTGTTTTTT. Protein sequence: CASREQAGNNEKLFF.

V is TRBV23-1 and J is TRBJ1-5; 8 bases are a match to TRBD1. TRBV23-1 is noted as an ORF with a role that remains uncertain. The CDR3 length is 17 residues. V lost 2 bases to trimming and J lost 5 bases; unmatched junction nucleotides: 11. As DNA, the CDR3 is TGCGCCAGCAGTCAAAAGCCAGGGGGCCATTTCGATCAGCCCCAGCATTTT. Translation: CASSQKPGGHFDQPQHF.

The chain combines TRBV4-2 with TRBJ1-3; D not resolved. The CDR3 sequence is 15 residues long. Germline V CDR1 and CDR2: LGHNA, YNFKEQ. V was trimmed by 9 bases and J by 0 bases, leaving 15 bases between them. The CDR3 reads CASSPFLTSGNTIYF. CDR3 DNA sequence: TGTGCCAGTTCCCCCTTTTTGACCTCTGGAAACACCATATATTTT.

This rearrangement joins TRBV27 to TRBJ2-1, with TRBD2 as a possible D gene (5 bases). This CDR3 has 18 amino acids. The V gene's germline CDR1 is MNHEY and CDR2 SMNVEV (reference sequence). Trimming took 5 bases from V and 8 from J, leaving 28 bases between them. The CDR3: CASSHLGSIAGLMDEQFF. The CDR3 coding sequence is TGTGCCAGCAGTCACCTAGGGAGTATTGCCGGACTGATGGATGAGCAGTTCTTC.

The chain links TRBV5-1 to TRBJ2-7; D not resolved. The CDR3 contains 13 residues. Germline-derived CDR1 and CDR2 are SGHRS and YFSETQ. V lost 1 base, J lost 3 bases, and 8 bases lay in between. The CDR3 spells CASSLYPDYEQYF. The CDR3 nucleotides are TGCGCCAGCAGCTTGTATCCAGACTACGAGCAGTACTTC.

This sequence joins TRBV12-2 and TRBJ2-7; the listed D gene, TRBD2, was not tested against the DNA. TRBV12-2 is flagged as a pseudogene. The CDR3 contains 15 residues. For the CDR3, the DNA is TGTGCAAGTCGCAACACTAGCGAACCCTTCCTCGAGCAGTACTTC. As protein: CASRNTSEPFLEQYF.

The genes are TRBV6-1 and TRBJ1-2, with 7 positions matching TRBD1. The CDR3 consists of 13 residues. With V trimmed by 8 bases and J by 4 bases, 7 bases remained unmatched. Germline V lookup: CDR1 MNHNS, CDR2 SASEGT. CDR3 coding DNA: TGTGCCAGCCATGGAGGGGGCGGCTATGGCTACACCTTC. It translates to CASHGGGGYGYTF.

Of note for this clone: Other nucleotide sequences from this sample produce the same CDR3. This rearrangement joins TRBV18 to TRBJ2-5; no reliable D call. CDR1 is KGHSH and CDR2 is LQKENI in the germline V gene. The CDR3 is 13 amino acids. V gave up 3 bases and J gave up 2 bases, with 7 bases separating them. CDR3 DNA: TGTGCCAGCTCACCCACACCGCAAGAGACCCAGTACTTC. Translating gives CASSPTPQETQYF.

This clone has a single count. The sample has other DNA sequences that encode this CDR3 too. V gene TRBV6-1 combines with J gene TRBJ1-5; D is possibly TRBD1 (6 bases). The V gene lost 6 bases and the J gene lost 1 base, with 7 bases spanning the gap. The CDR3 consists of 13 residues. Per the germline V gene, CDR1 is MNHNS and CDR2 is SASEGT. CDR3 DNA: TGTGCCAGCAGAGGACAGAGCAATCAGCCCCAGCATTTT. Its protein is CASRGQSNQPQHF.

The gene calls are TRBV28 and TRBJ1-4, with 7 positions matching TRBD1. In germline, CDR1 is MDHEN, CDR2 SYDVKM. The CDR3 sequence is 12 residues long. Trimming removed 7 bases from V and 7 bases from J; junction bases left unmatched: 3. The DNA for the CDR3 is TGTGCCAGCAACGACAGGGTTGAAAAACTGTTTTTT. This codes for CASNDRVEKLFF.

This clone appeared a single time. CDR3 nucleotides: TGTGCCAGCAGCTTTGGCGTACCCAAAAACATTCAGTACTTC. Its protein is CASSFGVPKNIQYF. The chain couples TRBV5-6 to TRBJ2-4; D not certain. The CDR3 is 14 residues long. Germline V gene sequence: CDR1 SGHDT, CDR2 YYEEEE. Deletions cut 2 bases from V and 2 bases from J, with 8 bases between.

CDR3 coding DNA: TGCGCCAGCAGCCAACCCCCGACAGGGAGGAATTCACCCCTCCACTTT. It specifies CASSQPPTGRNSPLHF. V gene TRBV4-1 combines with J gene TRBJ1-6; 7 nucleotides line up with TRBD1. The junction had 8 bases not matched to a gene; V was cut back by 2 bases and J by 7 bases. Germline V gene lookup returns CDR1 MGHRA and CDR2 YSYEKL. The CDR3 totals 16 residues.

V and J are TRBV27 and TRBJ2-5; weak D call: TRBD1 (5 bases). The germline V gene has CDR1 MNHEY and CDR2 SMNVEV (reference sequence). The CDR3 contains 15 residues. Trimming pared 6 bases from V and 1 base from J, leaving 15 bases between. This CDR3 reads CASRRTAGPQETQYF. In DNA form, the CDR3 reads TGTGCCAGCAGGCGGACCGCAGGGCCCCAAGAGACCCAGTACTTC.

Details on this clone: The same CDR3 is also encoded by other DNA sequences in this sample. The J gene is TRBJ1-2, the V gene TRBV5-1; no definite D call. Germline V gene lookup returns CDR1 SGHRS and CDR2 YFSETQ. V was pared by 2 bases and J by 0 bases, with 5 bases between. There are 13 residues in the CDR3. In DNA, the CDR3 is TGCGCCAGCAGCTTAAATACTAACTATGGCTACACCTTC. It translates to CASSLNTNYGYTF.